This T cell receptor (beta chain) was observed in a study of blood T cell repertoires in COVID-19. The table came from immunoSEQ multiplex PCR; TCRdb's copy has only in-frame clones and leaves some out. The table lists some 260,000 clones, over 80% of them singletons. It was during active infection that Seattle patients were enrolled and then longitudinally followed. The receptor's source is a woman in her 70s with COVID-19, enrolled during active disease. Sequencing was carried out using peripheral blood.

This CDR3 is CASGLVGQLNTEAFF. CDR3 DNA sequence: TGTGCTAGTGGTTTGGTGGGGCAACTGAACACTGAAGCTTTCTTT. The chain combines TRBV12-5 with TRBJ1-1; D is possibly TRBD1 (5 bases). The CDR3 spans 15 residues. V lost 0 bases and J lost 0, with 8 bases in between. In germline, CDR1 is LGHNT, CDR2 FRNRAP. Full variable domain (outside the CDR3, taken from reference TRBV12-5 and TRBJ1-1): DARVTQTPRHKVTEMGQEVTMRCQPILGHNTVFWYRQTMMQGLELLAYFRNRAPLDDSGMPKDRFSAEMPDATLATLKIQPSEPRDSAVYFCASGLVGQLNTEAFFGQGTRLTVV.